The next 24 T cell receptor beta chains were all read from a single sample in a study of blood T cell repertoires in COVID-19. The method was immunoSEQ multiplex PCR; TCRdb's version includes in-frame clones alone and lacks a portion of them. The table shows 85,000 to 120,000 clones, with 75% to 90% occurring only once. Material: peripheral blood. All receptors derive from a human donor in a cohort sampled during active COVID-19.

V is TRBV7-2 and J is TRBJ2-2, with 8 bases aligning to TRBD1. This CDR3 spans 14 amino acids. Germline CDR1 SGHTA, CDR2 FQGNSA. The V and J ends lost 5 bases and 6 bases, in that order; junction bases with no gene match: 5. For the CDR3, the DNA is TGTGCCAGCAGCACCGACAGGGGTCCCGGGGAGCTGTTTTTT. Protein sequence: CASSTDRGPGELFF.

This clone has only one observation. The chain has TRBV6-5 and TRBJ1-6, with 8 bases fitting TRBD1. V shed 2 bases, J shed 8 bases, and the junction held 5 bases outside the gene matches. Germline CDR1 is MNHEY and CDR2 is SVGAGI. The CDR3 is made up of 15 amino acids. DNA for the CDR3: TGTGCCAGCAGTTACGGGGACAGGTTAGATTCACCCCTCCACTTT. Translation gives CASSYGDRLDSPLHF.

The rearrangement uses TRBV7-7 and TRBJ1-4, with unresolved D. The CDR3 length is 13 residues. Germline V CDR1 and CDR2: SSHAT, FNYEAQ (reference sequence). V lost 1 base and J 10 bases, leaving 10 bases between the germline ends. The CDR3 coding sequence is TGTGCCAGCAGCTTAGACCCAAGCGGAAAACTGTTTTTT. Its translation: CASSLDPSGKLFF.

V usage is TRBV3-1 (or the pseudogene TRBV3-2) and J usage is TRBJ2-7; D might be TRBD2 (5 bases). V was shortened by 4 bases and J by 0 bases, with 16 bases between the two germline ends. CDR1 LGHDT and CDR2 YNNKEL come from the germline V gene (reference sequence). The CDR3 loop spans 16 amino acids. CDR3 nucleotides: TGTGCCAGCAGCCCACTAATCGCGGGCCCCTCCTACGAGCAGTACTTC. It encodes CASSPLIAGPSYEQYF.

J is TRBJ2-2 and V is TRBV18, with D possibly matching TRBD2 (6 bases). The germline gives CDR1 KGHSH, CDR2 LQKENI. Trimming removed 0 bases at V and 5 bases at J, with 7 bases between. This CDR3 region has 14 residues. In nucleotides, the CDR3 is TGTGCCAGCTCACCACCGCGGGGTACCGGGGAGCTGTTTTTT. Encoded protein: CASSPPRGTGELFF.

The chain uses TRBV19 and TRBJ1-4; 10 bases match TRBD1. CDR1 is LNHDA and CDR2 is SQIVND in the germline V gene (reference sequence). There are 15 residues in the CDR3. V trimming: 4 bases; J trimming: 8 bases; junction bases outside the gene matches: 7. The CDR3 DNA reads as TGTGCCAGTAGTACCCCTGGGACAGGGGACGAAAAACTGTTTTTT. This gives the protein CASSTPGTGDEKLFF.

The chain combines TRBV7-2 with TRBJ1-5; a weak D match, TRBD1 (6 bases). The CDR3 is 16 residues long. Trimming left V 1 base short and J 2 bases short, with 12 bases between. The V gene's germline CDR1 is SGHTA and CDR2 FQGNSA. The CDR3, as DNA: TGTGCCAGCAGCTTAGTGGGGGGGCCAGGCAATCAGCCCCAGCATTTT. This codes for CASSLVGGPGNQPQHF.

This rearrangement joins TRBV18 to TRBJ2-7, with D perhaps TRBD2 (5 bases). Germline lookup yields CDR1 KGHSH and CDR2 LQKENI. This CDR3 region has 12 residues. With 3 bases removed from V and 7 bases from J, the gap between germline ends came to 10 bases. CDR3 in DNA: TGTGCCAGCTCACCTATTAGAGGGGAGCAGTACTTC. The encoded protein is CASSPIRGEQYF.

This chain uses TRBV19 with TRBJ1-4; D is uncertain. The germline V and J ends were trimmed by 4 bases and 7 bases, with 7 bases remaining between them. Germline V lookup: CDR1 LNHDA, CDR2 SQIVND (reference sequence). CDR3 length: 12 amino acids. As DNA, the CDR3 is TGTGCCAGTAGTACGGAGAGTGAAAAACTGTTTTTT. Translating it yields CASSTESEKLFF.

This chain uses TRBV5-6 with TRBJ2-3; a possible D gene is TRBD2 (6 bases). The CDR3 consists of 17 residues. Germline-derived CDR1 and CDR2 are SGHDT and YYEEEE. Trimming took off 0 bases at V and 0 bases at J, with 14 bases between the two ends. The CDR3 sequence: CASSLASLAASTDTQYF. CDR3 sequence (DNA): TGTGCCAGCAGCTTGGCTTCATTAGCGGCGAGCACAGATACGCAGTATTTT. The complete variable domain, with remaining parts taken from reference TRBV5-6 and TRBJ2-3, reads DAGVTQSPTHLIKTRGQQVTLRCSPKSGHDTVSWYQQALGQGPQFIFQYYEEEERQRGNFPDRFSGHQFPNYSSELNVNALLLGDSALYLCASSLASLAASTDTQYFGPGTRLTVL.

V and J are TRBV3-1 (or the pseudogene TRBV3-2) and TRBJ2-7, with unresolved D. V was trimmed by 4 bases and J by 3 bases, leaving 10 bases between them. Per germline, CDR1 LGHDT and CDR2 YNNKEL (reference sequence). The CDR3 covers 13 residues. Here the CDR3 reads CASSPKLDYEQYF. The CDR3 DNA sequence: TGTGCCAGCAGCCCCAAACTTGACTACGAGCAGTACTTC.

The rearrangement joins TRBV7-2 to TRBJ2-1; D is ambiguous. Germline CDR1 reads SGHTA; CDR2 reads FQGNSA. V lost 3 bases and J 7 bases, leaving 13 bases between the germline ends. The CDR3 contains 14 residues. CDR3 sequence: CASSLATYSNEQFF. The CDR3 DNA follows: TGTGCCAGCAGCTTGGCGACTTATTCAAATGAGCAGTTCTTC. The full variable domain, completed using reference TRBV7-2 and TRBJ2-1, is GAGVSQSPSNKVTEKGKDVELRCDPISGHTALYWYRQSLGQGLEFLIYFQGNSAPDKSGLPSDRFSAERTGGSVSTLTIQRTQQEDSAVYLCASSLATYSNEQFFGPGTRLTVL.

The gene calls are TRBV24-1 and TRBJ2-7, with TRBD1 identical over 8 bases. The CDR3 is 15 residues long. After removal of 4 bases from V and 2 bases from J, the junction contained 6 bases not matched to a gene. CDR1 and CDR2 from the germline V gene are KGHDR and SFDVKD. As DNA, the CDR3 is TGTGCCACCAGTGACTCCGGGACAGGTCCCTACGAGCAGTACTTC. It codes for CATSDSGTGPYEQYF.

The chain combines TRBV3-1 (or the pseudogene TRBV3-2) with TRBJ1-2; D uncertain. Germline loops: CDR1 LGHDT, CDR2 YNNKEL (reference sequence). V lost 2 bases and J lost 5, with 9 bases in between. This CDR3 contains 13 residues. The CDR3 is CASSQNSLYGYTF. CDR3 bases: TGTGCCAGCAGCCAAAACAGCCTATATGGCTACACCTTC.

This clone was recorded once. The chain carries TRBV7-2 and TRBJ2-3; 8 positions match TRBD1. This CDR3 is built from 16 residues. The trim removed 5 bases at V and 1 base at J, leaving 8 bases unmatched. The germline gives CDR1 SGHTA, CDR2 FQGNSA. This CDR3 reads CASSQDRGPGTDTQYF. CDR3 coding DNA: TGTGCCAGCAGCCAAGACAGGGGTCCGGGCACAGATACGCAGTATTTT.

This chain uses TRBV7-3 with TRBJ1-1; TRBD1 might be the D (5 bases). CDR1 is SGHTA, CDR2 FQGTGA, per germline. V shed 2 bases and J shed 1 base, with 8 bases lying between them. This CDR3 region has 14 residues. The CDR3 is CASSLGQRNTEAFF. Written as DNA, the CDR3 is TGTGCCAGCAGCTTAGGACAAAGGAACACTGAAGCTTTCTTT.

This clone was seen a few times. The V call is TRBV5-4, the J call TRBJ2-7; D unclear. CDR3 length equals 13 residues. Germline values: CDR1 SGHNT, CDR2 YYREEE (reference sequence). V lost 2 bases, J lost 3 bases, and 9 bases lay in between. The CDR3 DNA reads TGTGCCAGCAGCTTCCCAGGCAACTACGAGCAGTACTTC. Its translation is CASSFPGNYEQYF.

V and J are TRBV4-1 and TRBJ2-1; TRBD1 aligns across 7 bases. CDR1 MGHRA and CDR2 YSYEKL come from the germline V gene. Trimming cost V 3 bases and J 7 bases; bases outside gene matches: 9. There are 15 residues in the CDR3. The CDR3 DNA is TGCGCCAGCAGCCACCGGGACAGAGAGAGGAATGAGCAGTTCTTC. Protein: CASSHRDRERNEQFF.

CDR3 loop: CASSWEGPGELFF. CDR3 DNA: TGTGCCAGCAGTTGGGAGGGCCCCGGGGAGCTGTTTTTT. The chain combines TRBV12-3 or TRBV12-4 with TRBJ2-2, with 7 bases lining up with TRBD2. After removal of 4 bases from V and 6 bases from J, the junction contained 2 bases not matched to a gene. The CDR3 loop spans 13 amino acids.

This chain connects TRBV2 to TRBJ2-5; TRBD1 agrees at 8 bases. The CDR3 spans 15 residues. The germline gives CDR1 SNHLY, CDR2 FYNNEI. V trimming: 6 bases; J trimming: 5 bases; junction bases outside the gene matches: 11. The CDR3 coding sequence is TGTGCCAGCAGCGGGGCAGGGGGCTTTGGGGAGACCCAGTACTTC. Translation gives CASSGAGGFGETQYF.

The V and J genes are TRBV11-3 and TRBJ1-1; 8 bases align to TRBD1. CDR3 length: 15 amino acids. J was trimmed by 4 bases and V by 4 bases; bases with no gene match: 8. Germline CDR1 is SGHNT and CDR2 is YENEEA. In DNA form, the CDR3 reads TGTGCCAGCAGCTCACAGGGGGAGGTGGGCACTGAAGCTTTCTTT. Its protein product is CASSSQGEVGTEAFF.

This chain uses TRBV7-6 with TRBJ2-7; possibly TRBD2 for D (6 bases). The V gene's germline CDR1 is SGHVS and CDR2 FNYEAQ. This CDR3 spans 15 amino acids. V was cut by 1 base and J by 3 bases, with 13 bases left in between. This chain's CDR3 is CASSLGHSGHYEQYF. In nucleotides, the CDR3 is TGTGCCAGCAGCTTAGGACATAGCGGCCACTACGAGCAGTACTTC.

CDR3 sequence (DNA): TGTGCCAGCAGTTACTCGACTCAGAATCACTACGAGCAGTACTTC. Translated: CASSYSTQNHYEQYF. V and J are TRBV6-2 or TRBV6-3 and TRBJ2-7; D gene ambiguous. V was pared by 0 bases and J by 3 bases, with 12 bases between. The CDR3 is 15 amino acids. Germline lookup yields CDR1 MNHEY and CDR2 SVGEGT.

The V and J genes are TRBV7-3 and TRBJ2-5, with D possibly being TRBD2 (5 bases). CDR1 is SGHTA, CDR2 FQGTGA, per germline. The V gene lost 4 bases and the J gene lost 0 bases, with 18 bases spanning the gap. The CDR3 is 17 residues long. The CDR3 here is CASSSTSGNSYQETQYF. In DNA, the CDR3 is TGTGCCAGCAGCTCCACGTCCGGGAATTCCTACCAAGAGACCCAGTACTTC.